The clone carrying this T cell receptor (beta chain) has a handful of counts. Profiled with immunoSEQ multiplex PCR; TCRdb holds only in-frame clones, not every one. The sample records just over 300,000 clones, 85% to 90% being singletons. V shed 2 bases, J shed 6 bases, and the junction held 7 bases outside the gene matches. The CDR3 totals 15 residues. CDR1 is MRHNA and CDR2 is SNTAGT in the germline V gene. The record originates from a study of blood T cell repertoires in COVID-19. Input material: peripheral blood. The chain is built from TRBV6-4 and TRBJ1-2; 9 bases align to TRBD1. The receptor's source is a woman aged 25-40 years with COVID-19, enrolled during active disease. CDR3 DNA sequence: TGTGCCAGCAGTGACCTGGGACAGGGACTAGATGGCTACACCTTC. Protein sequence: CASSDLGQGLDGYTF.